The 8 T cell receptor beta chains below all came from one sample that was sequenced in a study of T cell repertoires in cytomegalovirus infection. Using its own MiXCR run on the reads, TCRdb lists one record per CDR3 protein. The repertoire includes about 830,000 distinct CDR3 sequences, roughly 33% of them detected once, and roughly 12% sits in the top ten. These receptors are not linked to any known antigen. The starting material was cultured CD8+ T cells from PBMCs, obtained from culture after CMV antigen stimulation. All receptors derive from a human donor in good health (CMV status not recorded). Some clones in this sample may be carry-over from other donors' samples.

V and J are TRBV6-6 and TRBJ2-1; D is possibly TRBD2 (5 bases). The germline V gene encodes CDR1 MNHNY and CDR2 SVGAGI (reference sequence). Trimming shortened V by 7 bases and J by 9 bases, and 13 bases separated the two germline ends. The CDR3 runs 12 residues. The CDR3 coding sequence is TGTGCCAGCATAACGGGGTGGAGTGAGCAGTTCTTC. Protein: CASITGWSEQFF.

This chain joins TRBV7-9 and TRBJ2-1; unclear D gene. Between the trimmed V and J ends, which lost 4 bases and 0 bases, there was a span of 10 bases. The CDR3 totals 15 residues. Germline V gene sequence: CDR1 SEHNR, CDR2 FQNEAQ (reference sequence). The CDR3 reads CASSSELSSYNEQFF. The DNA for the CDR3 is TGTGCCAGCAGCTCGGAATTGAGCTCCTACAATGAGCAGTTCTTC. The variable domain in full, with the rest retrieved from reference TRBV7-9 and TRBJ2-1, is DTGVSQNPRHKITKRGQNVTFRCDPISEHNRLYWYRQTLGQGPEFLTYFQNEAQLEKSRLLSDRFSAERPKGSFSTLEIQRTEQGDSAMYLCASSSELSSYNEQFFGPGTRLTVL.

The genes are TRBV5-1 and TRBJ2-3, with D unresolved. Deletions cut 2 bases from V and 0 bases from J, with 13 bases between. Germline V CDR1 and CDR2: SGHRS, YFSETQ. The CDR3 is 16 residues long. The CDR3, as DNA: TGCGCCAGCAGCTTAACACCGGGCGAGAGCACAGATACGCAGTATTTT. It translates to CASSLTPGESTDTQYF.

The gene calls are TRBV4-1 and TRBJ2-7; D possibly matches TRBD1 or TRBD2 (5 bases each). The CDR3 is 14 amino acids. Deletions cut 4 bases from V and 4 bases from J, with 14 bases between. Germline assignment: CDR1 MGHRA and CDR2 YSYEKL. CDR3 in amino acids: CASSLGTPGYEQYV. In DNA, the CDR3 is TGCGCCAGCAGCCTTGGGACCCCTGGATACGAGCAGTACGTC.

The rearrangement joins TRBV24-1 to TRBJ2-1; 9 bases line up with TRBD1. The J segment lost 8 bases and the V segment lost 10 bases, leaving 5 bases of the junction unmatched. Germline V CDR1 and CDR2: KGHDR, SFDVKD. The CDR3 is 12 amino acids. The CDR3 DNA is TGTGCCACTGGGACAGGGAACGATGAGCAGTTCTTC. Translating it yields CATGTGNDEQFF.

About this clonotype: A read error may explain this, as a much larger clone is one base away. The V call is TRBV6-2 or TRBV6-3, the J call TRBJ2-1; 12 bases align to TRBD2. Germline CDR1 and CDR2: MNHEY and SVGEGT. This CDR3 has 17 amino acids. This CDR3 reads CASSYWTSGAVYNEQSF. The CDR3 nucleotides read TGTGCCAGCAGTTACTGGACTAGCGGGGCTGTATACAATGAGCAGTCCTTC.

The chain joins TRBV6-2 or TRBV6-3 to TRBJ2-7; D unclear. The V gene lost 5 bases and the J gene lost 4 bases, with 15 bases spanning the gap. CDR1 is MNHEY, CDR2 SVGEGT, per germline. The CDR3 runs 14 residues. The CDR3 region is CASSTLRGEYEQYV. The CDR3 DNA reads as TGTGCCAGCAGTACCCTCCGTGGTGAATACGAGCAGTACGTC.

This chain joins TRBV15 and TRBJ2-5; TRBD1 aligns across 7 bases. J was trimmed by 7 bases and V by 0 bases; bases with no gene match: 8. This CDR3 is built from 15 residues. Germline CDR1 is LNHNV and CDR2 is YYDKDF (reference sequence). This CDR3 is CATSRDRGNGVTQYF. As DNA, the CDR3 is TGTGCCACCAGCAGAGACAGGGGGAATGGGGTGACCCAGTACTTC.